This T cell receptor beta chain emerged from a study of blood T cell repertoires in COVID-19. Study in general: Samples representing acute and convalescent COVID-19 were sourced from the United States, Italy and Spain.

V lost 4 bases to trimming and J lost 1 base, with 13 bases between them. The CDR3 sequence is 15 residues long. Germline V gives CDR1 KGHSH, CDR2 LQKENI. Per the original methods: The authors estimated nucleated cell counts from reference gene primer amplification. The data were produced by immunoSEQ multiplex PCR, yet TCRdb's version contains in-frame clones alone and is incomplete. V, J and clone size are taken as reported in that table, and D and trimming were inferred from the DNA itself. The table lists under 250,000 clones, 81% of them singletons. The rearrangement links TRBV18 to TRBJ2-5, with D possibly matching TRBD1 (6 bases). Sequences were obtained from PBMCs or T cells enriched from blood (not recorded which). The receptor was derived from a woman in her forties or fifties with acute COVID-19. CDR3 amino acids: CASSLNRVGQETQYF. DNA for the CDR3: TGTGCCAGCTCACTGAACAGGGTAGGCCAAGAGACCCAGTACTTC.